This TCR beta chain was sequenced for a study of blood T cell repertoires in COVID-19 (dated by TCRdb to 2018 to 2021). As for the study more broadly: The collaborator samples originated in the United States, Italy and Spain and spanned the acute and convalescent phases of COVID-19. The material from the prospective study consisted of cDNA or gDNA derived from T cells, B-cell-depleted T cells, or PBMCs. Deeply sampled blood TCRbeta repertoires from subjects exposed to, actively infected with, or recovered from COVID-19 were included in the dataset. The repertoires were released in a freely available public database intended as a resource for research on the immune response to SARS-CoV-2. The samples were drawn from the first 160 participants of the ongoing ImmuneRACE study and from more than 1,000 subjects provided by 6 global collaborators. A de-identified subject ID, COVID-19 status, age in years and sex were almost always included in the sample metadata. Where available, HLA class I and class II types were obtained from metadata supplied by the sample provider rather than from assay-based typing. Study-level results and caveats: Clinical and demographic metadata were provided uncurated, with the amount varying by source and participant.

TCRbeta CDR3 regions were amplified from genomic DNA using the immunoSEQ Assay, a bias-controlled multiplex PCR. In the paper's pipeline: The number of nucleated cells in each sample was estimated by amplification of reference gene primers within the assay. To quantify the absolute abundance of each unique TCRbeta CDR3 rearrangement, sequence reads were collapsed and filtered. For each sample, productive Simpson clonality was calculated as the square root of Simpson's diversity index across productive rearrangements. This is the immuneACCESS table as TCRdb keeps it, with only in-frame sequences that have V and J called. A part of the clones is gone; compared with another copy, unresolved V genes explain less than half, and the rest is unexplained. V and J calls and clone size are copied from that table; D and trimming were computed from the DNA. This sample comprises about 32,000 clones, over 75% of them detected only once. The biggest ten clones account for around an eighth of the sample.

The sample holds a few counts of this clone. The antigen it recognizes is unknown. No base quality information exists; no much larger clone differs at one position. Whole blood was collected in K2EDTA tubes by collaborating institutions according to the institutions' own protocols. Collaborator samples were shipped for TCRbeta analysis as frozen whole blood, isolated PBMCs, or DNA extracted from either sample type. Between the V and J ends, shortened by 5 bases and 2 bases respectively, the junction contains 4 bases. Inclusive of the bounding cysteine and phenylalanine, the CDR3 is 12 residues long. Only the CDR3 DNA stays, 36 bases, in frame from base 1. Per the germline V gene, MNHEY is the CDR1 and SVGAGI is the CDR2.

The specimen sequenced was peripheral blood. The TCR originated in a man aged 55 to 69 with active COVID-19. This sequence uses TRBV6-5 and TRBJ1-3, with the D gene too uncertain to name. At the DNA level, the sequence is TGTGCCAGCAGTCAAACTGGAAACACCATATATTTT. Translation gives CASSQTGNTIYF.